This T cell receptor beta chain came from a study of blood T cell repertoires in COVID-19. Looking at the study overall: Spain, Italy and the United States supplied samples that represented acute and convalescent COVID-19.

The CDR3 extends over 16 amino acids. J gave up 4 bases and V 4 bases, and 12 bases lay outside the gene matches. Germline lookup yields CDR1 MGHRA and CDR2 YSYEKL. The repertoire was sequenced with immunoSEQ multiplex PCR; TCRdb's copy has only in-frame clones and lacks some. The sample has about 190,000 clones, over 75% seen once. The clonotype originates from a woman older than 75 with active or convalescent COVID-19. Sequencing was performed on peripheral blood. The rearrangement joins TRBV4-1 to TRBJ2-7, with 8 bases fitting TRBD2. CDR3 coding DNA: TGCGCCAGCAGCCCCGGGTCCCGCGGGGGGCGTTACGAGCAGTACTTC. It codes for CASSPGSRGGRYEQYF.